Each of the 3 T cell receptor beta chains below was sequenced from the same sample in a study of blood T cell repertoires in COVID-19. Here immunoSEQ multiplex PCR was the method, and the copy in TCRdb shows in-frame clones only, minus some. The sample contains fewer than 350,000 clones, roughly 79% of which appear only once. Input material: peripheral blood. These receptors originate from a woman between 55 and 75 years old with active or convalescent COVID-19.

The chain joins TRBV30 to TRBJ1-4; TRBD1 matches at 10 bases. The CDR3 loop spans 14 amino acids. Germline CDR1 GTSNPN, CDR2 SVGIG (reference sequence). V trimming: 0 bases; J trimming: 7 bases; junction bases outside the gene matches: 2. Here the CDR3 DNA reads TGTGCCTGGAGTGTGGGGACAGGGGTTGAAAAACTGTTTTTT. This encodes CAWSVGTGVEKLFF. Using reference TRBV30 and TRBJ1-4 for the parts outside the CDR3, the full variable domain is SQTIHQWPATLVQPVGSPLSLECTVEGTSNPNLYWYRQAAGRGLQLLFYSVGIGQISSEVPQNLSASRPQDRQFILSSKKLLLSDSGFYLCAWSVGTGVEKLFFGSGTQLSVL.

This clone was seen a handful of times. The chain links TRBV7-9 to TRBJ2-7; D might be TRBD2 (6 bases). CDR1 is SEHNR and CDR2 is FQNEAQ in the germline V gene (reference sequence). V was clipped by 4 bases and J by 5 bases, with 12 bases between them. The CDR3 extends over 13 amino acids. The CDR3 here is CASSSRGSHEQYF. CDR3 coding DNA: TGTGCCAGCAGCTCGCGGGGTTCCCACGAGCAGTACTTC.

V is TRBV3-1 (or the pseudogene TRBV3-2) and J is TRBJ1-5; 7 bases align to TRBD1. Trimming removed 5 bases from V and 5 bases from J; junction bases left unmatched: 6. This CDR3 comprises 14 residues. CDR1 is LGHDT, CDR2 YNNKEL, per germline (reference sequence). The CDR3 protein is CASSAGTVYQPQHF. In DNA, the CDR3 is TGTGCCAGCAGCGCGGGGACAGTTTATCAGCCCCAGCATTTT.